This T cell receptor (beta chain) stems from a study of early T cells in non-severe SARS-CoV-2 infection. Study context: Sequencing was performed on bulk RNA from unsorted whole blood, leaving chains unpaired.

With V trimmed by 4 bases and J by 4 bases, 15 bases remained unmatched. The CDR3 has 19 amino acids. CDR1 SNHLY and CDR2 FYNNEI come from the germline V gene. This clonotype was counted many times. Individual cDNA molecules received unique molecular identifiers during library preparation. TCRdb re-called the 5' RACE reads through MiXCR, storing one row per CDR3 protein. The sample lists approximately 76,000 distinct CDR3 sequences, around 10% seen once, with under 3% in the top ten. The source of this sequence is an adult who was a healthcare worker with PCR-confirmed SARS-CoV-2 infection or an uninfected control (not recorded which). V gene TRBV2 combines with J gene TRBJ2-7; 14 nucleotides match TRBD2. The sequenced material came from whole blood. CDR3 protein: CASSGAGTSGRGGEYEQYF. CDR3 nucleotide sequence: TGTGCCAGCAGTGGAGCCGGGACTAGCGGGAGAGGAGGGGAGTACGAGCAGTACTTC. The full variable domain, in which reference TRBV2 and TRBJ2-7 provide the parts outside the CDR3, is EPEVTQTPSHQVTQMGQEVILRCVPISNHLYFYWYRQILGQKVEFLVSFYNNEISEKSEIFDDQFSVERPDGSNFTLKIRSTKLEDSAMYFCASSGAGTSGRGGEYEQYFGPGTRLTVT.